The sequence of this TCR beta chain was determined in a study of blood T cells in healthy people across ages. Study results and caveats: Percentage of naive T cells showed a strong correlation with TCR beta diversity.

With regard to this clonotype: Its target is unknown.

Together with a sample-barcoded 5' primer, a J-beta primer mix was included in a second PCR lasting about 7 to 11 cycles. TCRdb passed the 5' RACE reads through MiXCR, listing each CDR3 protein once. The sample holds about 620,000 distinct CDR3 sequences, around 21% seen once. This TCR was sampled from a man aged 70-80 years in good health. The sequencing sample was made of blood.

The CDR3 DNA sequence: TGTGCCAGCAGTTACTCGCGGGAGGTTCAAAATGAGCAGTTCTTC. Translating gives CASSYSREVQNEQFF. The V and J genes are TRBV6-5 and TRBJ2-1; 8 nucleotides match TRBD2. CDR3 length: 15 amino acids. Germline V gene lookup returns CDR1 MNHEY and CDR2 SVGAGI. Germline trimming cut 0 bases from V and 7 bases from J; bases unmatched to any gene: 5.